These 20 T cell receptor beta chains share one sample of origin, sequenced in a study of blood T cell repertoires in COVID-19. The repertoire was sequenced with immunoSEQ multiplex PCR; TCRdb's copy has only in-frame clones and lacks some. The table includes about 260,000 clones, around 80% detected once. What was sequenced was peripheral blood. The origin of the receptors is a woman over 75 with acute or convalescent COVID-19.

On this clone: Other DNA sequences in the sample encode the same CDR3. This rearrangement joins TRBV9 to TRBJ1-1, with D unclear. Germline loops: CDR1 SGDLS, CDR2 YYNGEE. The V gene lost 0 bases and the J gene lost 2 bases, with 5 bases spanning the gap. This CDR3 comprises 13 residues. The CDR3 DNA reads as TGTGCCAGCAGCGTAGCCGTCAACACTGAAGCTTTCTTT. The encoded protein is CASSVAVNTEAFF.

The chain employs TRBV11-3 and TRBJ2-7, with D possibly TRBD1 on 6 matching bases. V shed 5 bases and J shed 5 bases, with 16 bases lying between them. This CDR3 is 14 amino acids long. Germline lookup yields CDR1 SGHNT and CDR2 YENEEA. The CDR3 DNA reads TGTGCCAGCAGCCATGACAGGCGGATTCACGAGCAGTACTTC. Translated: CASSHDRRIHEQYF.

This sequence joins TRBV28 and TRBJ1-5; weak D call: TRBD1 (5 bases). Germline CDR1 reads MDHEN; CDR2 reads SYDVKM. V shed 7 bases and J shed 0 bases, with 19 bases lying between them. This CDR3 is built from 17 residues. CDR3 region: CASNPPQGTYSNQPQHF. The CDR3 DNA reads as TGTGCCAGCAACCCGCCCCAGGGTACGTATAGCAATCAGCCCCAGCATTTT.

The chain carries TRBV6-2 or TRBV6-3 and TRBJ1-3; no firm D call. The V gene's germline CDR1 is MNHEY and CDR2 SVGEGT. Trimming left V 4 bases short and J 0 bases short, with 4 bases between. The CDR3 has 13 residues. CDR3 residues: CASSSFSGNTIYF. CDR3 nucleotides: TGTGCCAGCAGTTCGTTCTCTGGAAACACCATATATTTT.

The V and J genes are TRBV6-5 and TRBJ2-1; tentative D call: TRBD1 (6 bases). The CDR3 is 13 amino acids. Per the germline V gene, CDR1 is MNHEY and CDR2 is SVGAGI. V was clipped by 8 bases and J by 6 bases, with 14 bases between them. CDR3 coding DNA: TGTGCCAGCTCCAGGGGCCACCTCAATGAGCAGTTCTTC. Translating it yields CASSRGHLNEQFF.

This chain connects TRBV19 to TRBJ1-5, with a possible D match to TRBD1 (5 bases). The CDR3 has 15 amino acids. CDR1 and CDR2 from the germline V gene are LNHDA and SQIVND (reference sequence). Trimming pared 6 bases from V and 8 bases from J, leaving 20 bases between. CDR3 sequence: CASSPPGRERKPQHF. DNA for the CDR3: TGTGCCAGTAGCCCCCCCGGCAGGGAAAGGAAGCCCCAGCATTTT.

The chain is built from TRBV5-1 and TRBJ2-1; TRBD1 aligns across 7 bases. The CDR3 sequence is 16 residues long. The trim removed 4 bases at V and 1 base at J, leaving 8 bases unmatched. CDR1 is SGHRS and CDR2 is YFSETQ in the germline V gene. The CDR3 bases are TGCGCCAGCAGCACTCCCCGGACAGGATCCTACAATGAGCAGTTCTTC. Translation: CASSTPRTGSYNEQFF.

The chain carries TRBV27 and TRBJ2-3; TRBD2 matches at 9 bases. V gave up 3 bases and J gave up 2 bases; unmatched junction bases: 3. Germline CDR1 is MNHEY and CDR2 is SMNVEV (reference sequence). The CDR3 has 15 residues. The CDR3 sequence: CASSFASGITDTQYF. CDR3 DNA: TGTGCCAGCAGTTTTGCTAGCGGGATCACAGATACGCAGTATTTT.

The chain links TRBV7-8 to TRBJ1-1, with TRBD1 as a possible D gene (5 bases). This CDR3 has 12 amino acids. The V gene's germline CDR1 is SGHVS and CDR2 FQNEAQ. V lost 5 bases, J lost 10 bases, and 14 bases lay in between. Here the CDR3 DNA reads TGTGCCAGCAGCCAAATCGGGGGGGGAGCTTTCTTT. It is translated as CASSQIGGGAFF.

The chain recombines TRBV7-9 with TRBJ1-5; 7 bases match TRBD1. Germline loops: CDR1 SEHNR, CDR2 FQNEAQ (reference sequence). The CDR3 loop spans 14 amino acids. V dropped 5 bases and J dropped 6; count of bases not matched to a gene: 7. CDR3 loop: CASSPTGDGQPQHF. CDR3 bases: TGTGCCAGCAGCCCCACAGGGGACGGTCAGCCCCAGCATTTT. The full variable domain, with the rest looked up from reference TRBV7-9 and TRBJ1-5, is DTGVSQNPRHKITKRGQNVTFRCDPISEHNRLYWYRQTLGQGPEFLTYFQNEAQLEKSRLLSDRFSAERPKGSFSTLEIQRTEQGDSAMYLCASSPTGDGQPQHFGDGTRLSIL.

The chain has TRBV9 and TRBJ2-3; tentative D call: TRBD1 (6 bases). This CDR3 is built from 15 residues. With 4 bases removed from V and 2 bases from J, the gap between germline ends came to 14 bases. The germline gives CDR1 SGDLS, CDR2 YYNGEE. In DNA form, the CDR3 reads TGTGCCAGCAGCACACGGACAGCCCCCACAGATACGCAGTATTTT. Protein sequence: CASSTRTAPTDTQYF.

Here the CDR3 DNA reads TGCGCCAGCAGGCCCGGCCTTTTAGCGGGGGGGCCCTCCTACGAGCAGTACTTC. Amino acid sequence: CASRPGLLAGGPSYEQYF. The V and J genes are TRBV4-1 and TRBJ2-7; TRBD2 aligns across 11 bases. Per germline, CDR1 MGHRA and CDR2 YSYEKL. This CDR3 has 18 residues. The V gene end was trimmed by 6 bases and the J gene end by 0 bases; junction bases not matched to a gene: 13.

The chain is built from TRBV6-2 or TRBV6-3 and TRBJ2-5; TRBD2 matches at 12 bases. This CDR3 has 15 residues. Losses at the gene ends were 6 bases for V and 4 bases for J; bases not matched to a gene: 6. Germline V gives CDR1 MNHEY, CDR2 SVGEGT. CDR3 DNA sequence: TGTGCCAGCAGCCCTAGCGGGGGGGCTTTAGAGACCCAGTACTTC. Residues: CASSPSGGALETQYF.

The CDR3 loop is CASSSGQNTEAFF. The CDR3 bases are TGTGCCAGCAGTTCAGGCCAGAACACTGAAGCTTTCTTT. The chain has TRBV6-5 and TRBJ1-1, with D hard to call. CDR3 length: 13 amino acids. The V and J ends lost 4 bases and 1 base respectively, with 7 bases between them. Germline V gene sequence: CDR1 MNHEY, CDR2 SVGAGI.

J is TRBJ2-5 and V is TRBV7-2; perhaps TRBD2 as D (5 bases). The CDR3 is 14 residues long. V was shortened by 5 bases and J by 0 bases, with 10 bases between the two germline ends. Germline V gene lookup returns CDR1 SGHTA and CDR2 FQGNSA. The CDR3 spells CASSVQRNQETQYF. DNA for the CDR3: TGTGCCAGCAGCGTCCAGCGGAACCAAGAGACCCAGTACTTC.

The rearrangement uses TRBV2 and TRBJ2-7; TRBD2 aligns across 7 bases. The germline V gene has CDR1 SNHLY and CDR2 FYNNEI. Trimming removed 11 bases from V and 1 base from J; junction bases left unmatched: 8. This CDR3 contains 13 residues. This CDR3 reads CAGGRGESYEQYF. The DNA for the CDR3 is TGTGCCGGCGGACGGGGGGAATCCTACGAGCAGTACTTC.

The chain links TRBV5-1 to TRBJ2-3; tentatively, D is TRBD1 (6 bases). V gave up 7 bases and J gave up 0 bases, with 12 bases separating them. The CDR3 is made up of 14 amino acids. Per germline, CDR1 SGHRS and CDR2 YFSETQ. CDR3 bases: TGCGCCAGCTCGGCAGGGGACAGCACAGATACGCAGTATTTT. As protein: CASSAGDSTDTQYF.

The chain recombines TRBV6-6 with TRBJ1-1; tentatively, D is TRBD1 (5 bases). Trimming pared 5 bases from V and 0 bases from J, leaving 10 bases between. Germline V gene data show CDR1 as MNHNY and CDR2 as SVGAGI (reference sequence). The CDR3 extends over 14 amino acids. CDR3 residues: CASSRIGVNTEAFF. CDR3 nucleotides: TGTGCCAGCAGTCGTATAGGGGTGAACACTGAAGCTTTCTTT.

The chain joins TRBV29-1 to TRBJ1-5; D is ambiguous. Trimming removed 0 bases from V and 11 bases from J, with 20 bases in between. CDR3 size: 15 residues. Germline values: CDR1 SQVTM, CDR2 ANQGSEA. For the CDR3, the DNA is TGCAGCGTTGAAGAGCCGGGTGCCCGGGATGGATCCCAGCATTTT. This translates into CSVEEPGARDGSQHF.

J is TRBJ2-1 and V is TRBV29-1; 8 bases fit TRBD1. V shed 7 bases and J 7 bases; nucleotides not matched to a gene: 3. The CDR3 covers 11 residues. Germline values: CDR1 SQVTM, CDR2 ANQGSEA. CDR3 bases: TGCAGCGGAGACAGGGGAAATGAGCAGTTCTTC. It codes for CSGDRGNEQFF.